These T cell receptor beta chains were read from a single sample in a study of blood T cell repertoires in COVID-19. The data were produced by immunoSEQ multiplex PCR, yet TCRdb's version contains in-frame clones alone and is incomplete. The data show some 200,000 clones, roughly 90% seen once. Sample: PBMCs or T cells enriched from blood (not recorded which). Source of these receptors: a woman younger than 35 who had recovered from COVID-19. CDR3s include the opening cysteine and the closing phenylalanine or tryptophan. Each record gives: CDR3 length, clone size, V gene, D gene, J gene, CDR3 protein, CDR3 DNA. D genes are given only for firm matches. Clone size is stated in some rows and not others, as once, few, many or a class when expanded.

length: 14
size: NA
V: TRBV7-6
D: TRBD1
J: TRBJ2-1
CDR3: CASSPSTGVNEQFF
DNA: TGTGCCAGCAGCCCATCCACAGGGGTCAATGAGCAGTTCTTC

length: 15
size: NA
V: TRBV9
D: NA
J: TRBJ2-3
CDR3: CASSASELSTDTQYF
DNA: TGTGCCAGCAGCGCTAGCGAACTTAGCACAGATACGCAGTATTTT

length: 18
size: NA
V: TRBV15
D: NA
J: TRBJ1-2
CDR3: CATSRDWGPGRGVRGYTF
DNA: TGTGCCACCAGCAGAGATTGGGGTCCGGGGAGGGGTGTTCGTGGCTACACCTTC

length: 14
size: NA
V: TRBV18
D: NA
J: TRBJ2-1
CDR3: CASSSRSPRNEQFF
DNA: TGTGCCAGCTCTTCCCGGAGCCCGCGCAATGAGCAGTTCTTC

length: 17
size: NA
V: TRBV4-2
D: TRBD2
J: TRBJ2-7
CDR3: CASSQETPGTSPYEQYF
DNA: TGTGCCAGCAGCCAAGAGACCCCCGGGACTAGCCCCTACGAGCAGTACTTC

length: 11
size: NA
V: TRBV5-1
D: NA
J: TRBJ2-5
CDR3: CATRTEETQYF
DNA: TGCGCCACGCGGACAGAAGAGACCCAGTACTTC

length: 15
size: NA
V: TRBV9
D: TRBD1
J: TRBJ1-2
CDR3: CASSEGPTGTAGYTF
DNA: TGTGCCAGCAGCGAGGGACCGACAGGGACGGCGGGCTACACCTTC

length: 16
size: once
V: TRBV27
D: TRBD2
J: TRBJ2-3
CDR3: CASSPRTSGGTDTQYF
DNA: TGTGCCAGCAGTCCCCGGACTAGCGGGGGCACAGATACGCAGTATTTT

length: 13
size: NA
V: TRBV28
D: NA
J: TRBJ1-2
CDR3: CASSQGVLYGYTF
DNA: TGTGCCAGCAGTCAGGGCGTTCTCTATGGCTACACCTTC

length: 14
size: NA
V: TRBV2
D: NA
J: TRBJ2-1
CDR3: CASRGSQGSNEQFF
DNA: TGTGCCAGCAGAGGCTCACAGGGATCGAATGAGCAGTTCTTC

length: 14
size: NA
V: TRBV29-1
D: NA
J: TRBJ2-7
CDR3: CSVVVGGRGYEQYF
DNA: TGCAGCGTTGTAGTAGGCGGCAGGGGCTACGAGCAGTACTTC

length: 15
size: NA
V: TRBV6-5
D: TRBD1
J: TRBJ2-7
CDR3: CASSQDREDQNEQYF
DNA: TGTGCCAGCAGTCAGGACAGGGAAGACCAAAACGAGCAGTACTTC

length: 14
size: NA
V: TRBV19
D: NA
J: TRBJ1-2
CDR3: CASSMPRGIYGYTF
DNA: TGTGCCAGTAGTATGCCGCGGGGCATCTATGGCTACACCTTC

length: 15
size: NA
V: TRBV5-4
D: TRBD2
J: TRBJ2-2
CDR3: CASSSRTSGGGELFF
DNA: TGTGCCAGCAGCTCCCGGACTAGCGGCGGGGGGGAGCTGTTTTTT

length: 14
size: many
V: TRBV30
D: NA
J: TRBJ1-2
CDR3: CAWTSRGKNYGYTF
DNA: TGTGCCTGGACAAGCAGAGGGAAGAACTATGGCTACACCTTC

length: 13
size: NA
V: TRBV28
D: NA
J: TRBJ1-5
CDR3: CASSLGGDQPQHF
DNA: TGTGCCAGCAGTTTGGGGGGAGATCAGCCCCAGCATTTT

length: 13
size: NA
V: TRBV7-9
D: NA
J: TRBJ1-5
CDR3: CASSFAENQPQHF
DNA: TGTGCCAGCAGCTTCGCAGAAAATCAGCCCCAGCATTTT